One and the same sample provided the 10 T cell receptor beta chains below, sequenced in a study of blood T cells in healthy people across ages. For the second PCR, which ran for about 6 to 12 cycles, a sample-barcoded 5' primer and a J-beta primer mix were used. TCRdb reprocessed the 5' RACE reads via MiXCR and lists one record per CDR3 protein. This sample carries hundreds of thousands of distinct CDR3 sequences, around 31% of them seen once, and the ten largest clones take roughly 14%. Sequencing used blood. The source is a woman of 80 years or more in good health.

This rearrangement joins TRBV20-1 to TRBJ2-1; TRBD2 aligns across 11 bases. The CDR3 has 14 amino acids. After removal of 5 bases from V and 6 bases from J, the junction contained 6 bases not matched to a gene. CDR1 is DFQATT and CDR2 is SNEGSKA in the germline V gene (reference sequence). The CDR3 is CSAFSGGAVNEQFF. The CDR3, as DNA: TGCAGTGCTTTTAGCGGGGGGGCGGTCAATGAGCAGTTCTTC.

This clonotype was detected many times. The chain links TRBV20-1 to TRBJ2-3; D not certain. Deletions cut 6 bases from V and 1 base from J, with 17 bases between. The V gene's germline CDR1 is DFQATT and CDR2 SNEGSKA (reference sequence). The CDR3 is 15 amino acids. As DNA, the CDR3 is TGCAGTGCAATATTGCCCGGTCGAGGCACAGATACGCAGTATTTT. Encoded protein: CSAILPGRGTDTQYF.

This clonotype was observed a handful of times. The chain has TRBV11-2 and TRBJ1-2, with D possibly matching TRBD1 (5 bases). Per germline, CDR1 SGHAT and CDR2 FQNNGV. This CDR3 is 12 amino acids long. Trimming cost V 5 bases and J 8 bases, with 12 bases left between them. CDR3 coding DNA: TGTGCCAGCAGCCCAGGGTATCTGGGCTACACCTTC. Translating it yields CASSPGYLGYTF.

The chain is built from TRBV7-2 and TRBJ2-3; 7 bases align to TRBD1. The CDR3 has 17 residues. With V trimmed by 5 bases and J by 2 bases, 13 bases remained unmatched. CDR1 and CDR2 from the germline V gene are SGHTA and FQGNSA. The CDR3 bases are TGTGCCAGCAGCAACCTACCGGGACAGCGACACACAGATACGCAGTATTTT. It translates to CASSNLPGQRHTDTQYF. The variable domain in full, completed from reference TRBV7-2 and TRBJ2-3, reads GAGVSQSPSNKVTEKGKDVELRCDPISGHTALYWYRQSLGQGLEFLIYFQGNSAPDKSGLPSDRFSAERTGGSVSTLTIQRTQQEDSAVYLCASSNLPGQRHTDTQYFGPGTRLTVL.

This clonotype showed up many times. The V and J genes are TRBV28 and TRBJ1-4, with 11 bases identical to TRBD1. Germline V gene lookup returns CDR1 MDHEN and CDR2 SYDVKM. Trimming at V came to 4 bases and at J to 5 bases, leaving 12 bases not matched to a gene. This CDR3 is 18 amino acids long. CDR3: CASSSFRTGGASNEKLFF. CDR3 DNA: TGTGCCAGCAGTTCTTTTCGGACAGGGGGCGCGTCGAATGAAAAACTGTTTTTT.

This clonotype was seen ten or more times. The rearrangement joins TRBV29-1 to TRBJ2-6, with D tentatively TRBD2 (5 bases). The length of the CDR3 is 14 residues. Trimming took off 2 bases at V and 4 bases at J, with 9 bases between the two ends. Germline V gene data show CDR1 as SQVTM and CDR2 as ANQGSEA. The DNA for the CDR3 is TGCAGCGTTGAATCGGGGTCCGGGGCCAACGTCCTGACTTTC. This translates into CSVESGSGANVLTF.

DNA of the CDR3: TGTGCCAGCACCCGTTACGTCGGGGGTCAAGAGACCCAGTACTTC. Translated, it gives CASTRYVGGQETQYF. The V gene is TRBV7-9, the J gene TRBJ2-5; tentatively, D is TRBD2 (6 bases). The germline V gene has CDR1 SEHNR and CDR2 FQNEAQ (reference sequence). The germline V and J ends were trimmed by 7 bases and 2 bases, with 17 bases remaining between them. CDR3 length: 15 amino acids.

This clonotype has a count of ten or more. V gene TRBV20-1 combines with J gene TRBJ2-3, with 9 bases lining up with TRBD1. CDR1 and CDR2 from the germline V gene are DFQATT and SNEGSKA (reference sequence). Trimming took 5 bases from V and 4 from J; bases not matched to a gene: 4. The CDR3 spans 13 residues. CDR3 nucleotides: TGCAGTGCTCGGGACAGGGTAGCAGATACGCAGTATTTT. It specifies CSARDRVADTQYF.

At least ten counts were recorded for this clonotype. The rearrangement links TRBV7-3 to TRBJ2-1, with D perhaps matching TRBD2 (6 bases). Germline V lookup: CDR1 SGHTA, CDR2 FQGTGA. With 1 base removed from V and 1 base from J, the gap between germline ends came to 14 bases. The CDR3 covers 17 residues. The CDR3 sequence: CASSLRVERVSYNEQFF. The DNA of the CDR3 is TGTGCCAGCAGCTTAAGAGTTGAGCGGGTTTCCTACAATGAGCAGTTCTTC.

The table lists this clonotype with many counts. V gene TRBV7-9 combines with J gene TRBJ1-1, with D unclear. Trimming left V 3 bases short and J 5 bases short, with 4 bases between. The CDR3 covers 11 residues. Germline values: CDR1 SEHNR, CDR2 FQNEAQ (reference sequence). The CDR3 is CASSFPTEAFF. CDR3 coding DNA: TGTGCCAGCAGCTTCCCGACTGAAGCTTTCTTT.